This T cell receptor beta chain stems from a study of OX40 agonist ivuxolimab in advanced cancers. Overall study: Dosing consisted of intravenous ivuxolimab at 0.01 to 10 mg/kg every 2 weeks. Study-level findings and limits: The study found that CD8+ T cells averaged more expanded clones than CD4+.

About this clone: Its cognate antigen is unknown.

Clones were read by immunoSEQ multiplex PCR, and TCRdb kept only the in-frame ones, dropping some. The sample lists over 65,000 clones; roughly 82% were seen once. The receptor was derived from an adult with an advanced solid tumor such as melanoma, head and neck, liver or kidney cancer. The sample here was CD4+ or CD8+ T cells sorted from blood, taken in a trial of the OX40 agonist ivuxolimab.

In nucleotides, the CDR3 is TGTGCCTGGAGTGTTTCCAGCCTACCGCTGAACACTGAAGCTTTCTTT. This codes for CAWSVSSLPLNTEAFF. The V and J genes are TRBV30 and TRBJ1-1; D ambiguous. The CDR3 is 16 residues long. Looked up from germline, CDR1 is GTSNPN and CDR2 is SVGIG (reference sequence). Trimming shortened V by 0 bases and J by 0 bases, and 14 bases separated the two germline ends.